These 11 T cell receptor beta chains were all obtained from the same sample, sequenced in a study of cytomegalovirus exposure and HLA in healthy donors. The repertoire was sequenced with immunoSEQ multiplex PCR; TCRdb's copy has only in-frame clones and lacks some. Of roughly 300,000 clones listed, about nine tenths are singletons. Sequencing was done on a sample of PBMCs. The receptors here all came from a woman younger than 45 in good health and CMV-seropositive.

CDR3 sequence (DNA): TGTGCCAGTAGTAGTTCCGCCTACGAGCAGTACTTC. It codes for CASSSSAYEQYF. J is TRBJ2-7 and V is TRBV19; D unclear. This CDR3 has 12 amino acids. Looked up from germline, CDR1 is LNHDA and CDR2 is SQIVND (reference sequence). V shed 4 bases and J shed 2 bases, with 6 bases lying between them. Variable domain in full (rest from reference TRBV19 and TRBJ2-7): DGGITQSPKYLFRKEGQNVTLSCEQNLNHDAMYWYRQDPGQGLRLIYYSQIVNDFQKGDIAEGYSVSREKKESFPLTVTSAQKNPTAFYLCASSSSAYEQYFGPGTRLTVT.

This chain connects TRBV7-9 to TRBJ1-5; 10 bases line up with TRBD1. From germline, CDR1 is SEHNR and CDR2 FQNEAQ (reference sequence). This CDR3 contains 18 residues. V gave up 2 bases and J gave up 5 bases; unmatched junction bases: 12. The CDR3 DNA reads TGTGCCAGCAGCTTATATCCCCCGACAGGGGGCCGTTATCAGCCCCAGCATTTT. Protein product: CASSLYPPTGGRYQPQHF.

The gene calls are TRBV7-2 and TRBJ2-5, with D possibly TRBD1 on 5 matching bases. Trimming shortened V by 5 bases and J by 5 bases, and 27 bases separated the two germline ends. Germline lookup yields CDR1 SGHTA and CDR2 FQGNSA. The CDR3 is made up of 18 amino acids. This chain's CDR3 is CASSPDRTPKGFLETQYF. The CDR3 region has the DNA TGTGCCAGCAGCCCAGATAGGACGCCGAAGGGGTTCCTGGAGACCCAGTACTTC. Full variable domain (outside the CDR3, taken from reference TRBV7-2 and TRBJ2-5): GAGVSQSPSNKVTEKGKDVELRCDPISGHTALYWYRQSLGQGLEFLIYFQGNSAPDKSGLPSDRFSAERTGGSVSTLTIQRTQQEDSAVYLCASSPDRTPKGFLETQYFGPGTRLLVL.

The chain employs TRBV5-1 and TRBJ2-1; TRBD2 agrees at 9 bases. CDR3 length: 16 amino acids. CDR1 and CDR2 (germline): SGHRS, YFSETQ. The junction had 9 bases not matched to a gene; V was cut back by 1 base and J by 7 bases. CDR3 sequence reads: CASSLSPSGVSNEQFF. In nucleotides, the CDR3 is TGCGCCAGCAGCTTGAGTCCTAGCGGGGTTTCGAATGAGCAGTTCTTC.

The chain employs TRBV27 and TRBJ2-5; 10 bases align to TRBD2. There are 15 residues in the CDR3. Germline CDR1 reads MNHEY; CDR2 reads SMNVEV (reference sequence). The V gene end was trimmed by 2 bases and the J gene end by 5 bases; junction bases not matched to a gene: 5. CDR3: CASSLRKLAGETQYF. The CDR3 nucleotides are TGTGCCAGCAGTTTAAGGAAACTAGCGGGGGAGACCCAGTACTTC.

The V and J genes are TRBV27 and TRBJ2-7; D is unresolved. V was shortened by 2 bases and J by 9 bases, with 14 bases between the two germline ends. In germline, CDR1 is MNHEY, CDR2 SMNVEV (reference sequence). The CDR3 is 13 amino acids. Here the CDR3 reads CASSLSSLVGQYF. CDR3 sequence (DNA): TGTGCCAGCAGTTTAAGTTCTCTGGTGGGGCAGTACTTC.

The sample holds a few counts of this clone. Other DNA sequences in this specimen translate into the identical CDR3. V and J are TRBV27 and TRBJ1-2, with 8 bases fitting TRBD1. Losses at the gene ends were 0 bases for V and 4 bases for J; bases not matched to a gene: 1. CDR3 length: 14 amino acids. Germline assignment: CDR1 MNHEY and CDR2 SMNVEV (reference sequence). CDR3: CASSLSTGGYGYTF. CDR3 DNA sequence: TGTGCCAGCAGTTTATCCACAGGGGGCTATGGCTACACCTTC.

The chain joins TRBV10-3 to TRBJ1-3, with 7 bases that match TRBD1. This CDR3 is built from 13 residues. V lost 7 bases to trimming and J lost 4 bases; unmatched junction nucleotides: 4. CDR1 and CDR2 (germline): ENHRY, SYGVKD. In nucleotides, the CDR3 is TGTGCCATCACCGGGACAGCAGGAAACACCATATATTTT. As protein: CAITGTAGNTIYF.

J is TRBJ2-7 and V is TRBV27; TRBD1 or TRBD2 may be the D gene (5 bases each). The CDR3 loop spans 14 amino acids. Trimming removed 4 bases from V and 4 bases from J, with 14 bases in between. Germline assignment: CDR1 MNHEY and CDR2 SMNVEV (reference sequence). The DNA for the CDR3 is TGTGCCAGCAGTTCTGACAGATGGGAGTACGAGCAGTACTTC. This encodes CASSSDRWEYEQYF.

V usage is TRBV19 and J usage is TRBJ1-6, with 7 bases matching TRBD1. After removal of 3 bases from V and 10 bases from J, the junction contained 6 bases not matched to a gene. Germline loops: CDR1 LNHDA, CDR2 SQIVND (reference sequence). The CDR3 is 14 amino acids. The CDR3 DNA is TGTGCCAGTAGTATCGTAGGGGGCCGATCACCCCTCCACTTT. It translates to CASSIVGGRSPLHF.

The chain combines TRBV7-3 with TRBJ2-3, with 12 bases matching TRBD2. The CDR3 contains 15 residues. The germline V gene encodes CDR1 SGHTA and CDR2 FQGTGA. J was trimmed by 6 bases and V by 5 bases; bases with no gene match: 6. CDR3: CASSPSGGARDTQYF. Written as DNA, the CDR3 is TGTGCCAGCAGCCCTAGCGGGGGGGCTCGCGATACGCAGTATTTT.